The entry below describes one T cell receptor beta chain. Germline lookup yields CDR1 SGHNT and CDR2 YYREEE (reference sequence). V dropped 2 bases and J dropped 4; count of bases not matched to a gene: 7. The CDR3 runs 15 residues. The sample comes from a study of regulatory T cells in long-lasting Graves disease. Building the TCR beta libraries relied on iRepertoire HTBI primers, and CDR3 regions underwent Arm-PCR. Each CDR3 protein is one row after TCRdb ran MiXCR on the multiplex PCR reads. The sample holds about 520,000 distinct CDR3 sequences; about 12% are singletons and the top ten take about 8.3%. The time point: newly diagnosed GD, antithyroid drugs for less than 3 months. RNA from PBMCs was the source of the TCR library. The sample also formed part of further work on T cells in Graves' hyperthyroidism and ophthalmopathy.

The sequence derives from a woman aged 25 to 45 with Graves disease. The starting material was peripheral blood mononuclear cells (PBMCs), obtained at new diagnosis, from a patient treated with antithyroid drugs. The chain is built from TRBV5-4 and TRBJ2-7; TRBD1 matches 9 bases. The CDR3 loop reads CASSFLTGGTYEQYF. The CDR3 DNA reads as TGTGCCAGCAGCTTTTTGACAGGGGGAACTTACGAGCAGTACTTC. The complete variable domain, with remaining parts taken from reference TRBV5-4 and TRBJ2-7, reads ETGVTQSPTHLIKTRGQQVTLRCSSQSGHNTVSWYQQALGQGPQFIFQYYREEENGRGNFPPRFSGLQFPNYSSELNVNALELDDSALYLCASSFLTGGTYEQYFGPGTRLTVT.